This T cell receptor (beta chain) is from a study of human T cells and chemical hapten exposure. The time point was: patch test 3, about 24 weeks after DPC sensitization. Treatment given: therapeutic diphenylcyclopropenone sensitization with weekly scalp DPC. Germline CDR1 and CDR2: DFQATT and SNEGSKA (reference sequence). The V and J ends lost 3 bases and 6 bases, in that order; junction bases with no gene match: 5. The CDR3 sequence is 13 residues long. There are many counts of this clonotype. Each CDR3 protein is one row after TCRdb ran MiXCR on the RACE reads. The data show over 55,000 distinct CDR3 sequences, over 8.5% seen once.

This chain uses TRBV20-1 with TRBJ2-3; TRBD2 matches 8 bases. The receptor was isolated from a woman aged 45-65 years with alopecia areata. Some clones in this sample may be carry-over from other donors' samples. The sequences come from whole blood, collected in connection with sensitization to the hapten diphenylcyclopropenone (DPC). The CDR3: CSARGLEGDTQYF. CDR3 bases: TGCAGTGCTAGGGGACTAGAGGGGGATACGCAGTATTTT.